Following are 21 T cell receptor beta chains from one sample sequenced in a study of blood T cell repertoires in COVID-19. Only in-frame clones appear in the TCRdb table, and some are missing; sequencing was by immunoSEQ multiplex PCR. Among tens of thousands of clones listed, about nine tenths were seen once. The material sequenced was peripheral blood. These receptors all come from a human donor in a cohort sampled during active COVID-19.

The rearrangement uses TRBV27 and TRBJ2-3, with 11 bases identical to TRBD1. Germline CDR1 and CDR2: MNHEY and SMNVEV (reference sequence). V lost 6 bases to trimming and J lost 0 bases; unmatched junction nucleotides: 2. The CDR3 length is 15 residues. The CDR3 protein is CASSGTGGSTDTQYF. The CDR3 nucleotides read TGTGCCAGCAGCGGGACAGGGGGTAGCACAGATACGCAGTATTTT.

The gene calls are TRBV5-6 and TRBJ2-7; 7 nucleotides match TRBD1. The CDR3 is made up of 14 amino acids. Losses at the gene ends were 4 bases for V and 3 bases for J; bases not matched to a gene: 7. CDR1 and CDR2 from the germline V gene are SGHDT and YYEEEE. CDR3 sequence reads: CASSHRTGGYEQYF. The CDR3 region has the DNA TGTGCCAGCAGCCATAGGACAGGCGGCTACGAGCAGTACTTC.

A single count supports this clone. This chain connects TRBV3-1 (or the pseudogene TRBV3-2) to TRBJ2-1; 8 bases agree with TRBD2. V lost 1 base to trimming and J lost 7 bases; unmatched junction nucleotides: 6. This CDR3 is 15 amino acids long. CDR1 LGHDT and CDR2 YNNKEL come from the germline V gene (reference sequence). Written as DNA, the CDR3 is TGTGCCAGCAGCCAAGCCACAGCGGGAGCGAATGAGCAGTTCTTC. It is translated as CASSQATAGANEQFF.

The V call is TRBV6-2 or TRBV6-3, the J call TRBJ2-7, with 8 nucleotides matching TRBD1. Germline V lookup: CDR1 MNHEY, CDR2 SVGEGT. The CDR3 contains 15 residues. The ends lost 0 bases at V and 5 bases at J; junction bases unmatched: 6. For the CDR3, the DNA is TGTGCCAGCAGTTACTCTTCACAGGGGGTCGACGAGCAGTACTTC. Its translation: CASSYSSQGVDEQYF.

This clone turned up a few times. The V and J genes are TRBV30 and TRBJ2-1, with D possibly being TRBD2 (6 bases). CDR3 length: 14 amino acids. CDR1 is GTSNPN, CDR2 SVGIG, per germline (reference sequence). The V end lost 1 base, the J end lost 6 bases, and 13 bases lay between the germline ends. The CDR3 DNA reads as TGTGCCTGGAGTGCGATCGGGACTGGCAATGAGCAGTTCTTC. It codes for CAWSAIGTGNEQFF.

On this clone itself: This specimen includes other DNA sequences encoding the same CDR3. CDR3 DNA sequence: TGCAGTGCCCAGACAGACTACGAGCAGTACTTC. It specifies CSAQTDYEQYF. The rearrangement links TRBV20-1 to TRBJ2-7, with D perhaps TRBD1 (5 bases). V was cut by 6 bases and J by 3 bases, with 9 bases left in between. Germline V lookup: CDR1 DFQATT, CDR2 SNEGSKA (reference sequence). The CDR3 sequence is 11 residues long.

The V call is TRBV11-3, the J call TRBJ2-3, with 11 bases that match TRBD2. The length of the CDR3 is 15 residues. Trimming cost V 1 base and J 6 bases; bases outside gene matches: 3. CDR1 and CDR2 from the germline V gene are SGHNT and YENEEA. The CDR3 DNA follows: TGTGCCAGCAGCTTAGGTACTAGCGGGAGCGATACGCAGTATTTT. Encoded protein: CASSLGTSGSDTQYF.

The chain is built from TRBV30 and TRBJ2-3; D gene ambiguous. The CDR3 runs 16 residues. Trimming removed 1 base from V and 4 bases from J, with 18 bases in between. Germline CDR1 reads GTSNPN; CDR2 reads SVGIG (reference sequence). The CDR3 nucleotides read TGTGCCTGGAGTGGAACTTTTAAATCCACAGCAGATACGCAGTATTTT. This gives the protein CAWSGTFKSTADTQYF.

This clone was observed a handful of times. This rearrangement joins TRBV4-2 to TRBJ1-5, with 8 positions matching TRBD1. In germline, CDR1 is LGHNA, CDR2 YNFKEQ. The trim removed 1 base at V and 2 bases at J, leaving 4 bases unmatched. CDR3 size: 16 residues. CDR3 loop: CASSQGQGSGNQPQHF. The CDR3 region has the DNA TGTGCCAGCAGCCAAGGACAGGGGTCAGGCAATCAGCCCCAGCATTTT.

The CDR3: CAWSRGGGGTYNEQFF. The CDR3 region has the DNA TGTGCCTGGAGCCGCGGAGGAGGAGGGACCTACAATGAGCAGTTCTTC. The J gene is TRBJ2-1, the V gene TRBV30; D may be TRBD2 (6 bases). This CDR3 has 16 residues. The germline V gene encodes CDR1 GTSNPN and CDR2 SVGIG (reference sequence). Trimming took off 3 bases at V and 2 bases at J, with 17 bases between the two ends.

The rearrangement joins TRBV7-2 to TRBJ1-2; no firm D call. The germline gives CDR1 SGHTA, CDR2 FQGNSA. V was shortened by 0 bases and J by 6 bases, with 11 bases between the two germline ends. This CDR3 has 14 amino acids. The CDR3 DNA sequence: TGTGCCAGCAGCTTAGCGCGGTCAACCAATGGCTACACCTTC. This gives the protein CASSLARSTNGYTF.

This clone was seen only a few times. The V call is TRBV28, the J call TRBJ2-6; weak D call: TRBD1 (6 bases). V was pared by 1 base and J by 2 bases, with 6 bases between. CDR3 length: 15 residues. Germline lookup yields CDR1 MDHEN and CDR2 SYDVKM. As DNA, the CDR3 is TGTGCCAGCAGTTTATCAGGGGCTGGGGCCAACGTCCTGACTTTC. Amino acid sequence: CASSLSGAGANVLTF.

The chain employs TRBV18 and TRBJ2-5; D remains ambiguous. Germline CDR1 KGHSH, CDR2 LQKENI. This CDR3 is 13 amino acids long. Trimming shortened V by 2 bases and J by 7 bases, and 11 bases separated the two germline ends. CDR3 nucleotides: TGTGCCAGCTCACCAGGTCCGAGCGTGACCCAGTACTTC. This translates into CASSPGPSVTQYF. Complete variable domain (other parts from reference TRBV18 and TRBJ2-5): NAGVMQNPRHLVRRRGQEARLRCSPMKGHSHVYWYRQLPEEGLKFMVYLQKENIIDESGMPKERFSAEFPKEGPSILRIQQVVRGDSAAYFCASSPGPSVTQYFGPGTRLLVL.

The chain employs TRBV6-2 or TRBV6-3 and TRBJ2-7, with 7 bases aligning to TRBD1. V trimming: 2 bases; J trimming: 3 bases; junction bases outside the gene matches: 4. From germline, CDR1 is MNHEY and CDR2 SVGEGT. The CDR3 is made up of 14 amino acids. CDR3 in DNA: TGTGCCAGCAGTTACCTGGGGGACAGCTACGAGCAGTACTTC. This encodes CASSYLGDSYEQYF.

This chain joins TRBV5-4 and TRBJ2-3; tentatively, D is TRBD1 (6 bases). With 0 bases removed from V and 0 bases from J, the gap between germline ends came to 8 bases. The CDR3 has 15 residues. The germline gives CDR1 SGHNT, CDR2 YYREEE (reference sequence). The CDR3 nucleotides read TGTGCCAGCAGCTTGGAAGGGGGTAGCACAGATACGCAGTATTTT. Translation gives CASSLEGGSTDTQYF.

This clone has more than one count but fewer than ten. Other DNA sequences in this specimen translate into the identical CDR3. The chain is built from TRBV5-1 and TRBJ1-1; 8 bases match TRBD1. Germline lookup yields CDR1 SGHRS and CDR2 YFSETQ. The CDR3 has 14 residues. V shed 3 bases and J 1 base; nucleotides not matched to a gene: 2. The CDR3 nucleotides are TGCGCCAGCAGCTCACAGGGGGGGAACACTGAAGCTTTCTTT. Translated: CASSSQGGNTEAFF.

The chain has TRBV3-1 (or the pseudogene TRBV3-2) and TRBJ2-7, with D possibly matching TRBD2 (6 bases). In germline, CDR1 is LGHDT, CDR2 YNNKEL (reference sequence). The CDR3 sequence is 13 residues long. V shed 4 bases and J shed 6 bases, with 13 bases lying between them. CDR3 sequence reads: CASSPKGGAEQYF. Here the CDR3 DNA reads TGTGCCAGCAGCCCGAAGGGCGGGGCCGAGCAGTACTTC.

This chain connects TRBV7-8 to TRBJ2-7; 9 positions match TRBD1. V lost 4 bases and J lost 3; bases outside the gene matches: 4. The germline V gene encodes CDR1 SGHVS and CDR2 FQNEAQ. The CDR3 runs to 14 residues. This chain's CDR3 is CASSSTGGVYEQYF. The DNA for the CDR3 is TGTGCCAGCAGCTCGACAGGGGGAGTCTACGAGCAGTACTTC.

This chain links TRBV7-2 with TRBJ2-5; tentative D call: TRBD2 (7 bases). The V end was cut by 0 bases, the J end by 5 bases, with 13 bases between. Germline CDR1 SGHTA, CDR2 FQGNSA. CDR3 size: 15 residues. CDR3 DNA sequence: TGTGCCAGCAGCTTAGCGCCGGGGGGCGGCGAGACCCAGTACTTC. Amino acids: CASSLAPGGGETQYF.

CDR3 loop: CASSHPPAGSSYNEQFF. The CDR3, as DNA: TGTGCCAGCAGCCACCCTCCGGCGGGAAGCTCCTACAATGAGCAGTTCTTC. This sequence joins TRBV4-2 and TRBJ2-1, with D maybe TRBD2 (6 bases). Germline CDR1 is LGHNA and CDR2 is YNFKEQ. The CDR3 loop spans 17 amino acids. V lost 3 bases and J lost 0, with 15 bases in between.

This clone appeared once. This chain uses TRBV11-2 with TRBJ1-4; D uncertain. This CDR3 is 15 amino acids long. Germline V lookup: CDR1 SGHAT, CDR2 FQNNGV. V was clipped by 1 base and J by 10 bases, with 16 bases between them. This chain's CDR3 is CASSLVAFPIPKLFF. CDR3 nucleotide sequence: TGTGCCAGCAGCTTAGTCGCCTTCCCTATCCCAAAACTGTTTTTT.